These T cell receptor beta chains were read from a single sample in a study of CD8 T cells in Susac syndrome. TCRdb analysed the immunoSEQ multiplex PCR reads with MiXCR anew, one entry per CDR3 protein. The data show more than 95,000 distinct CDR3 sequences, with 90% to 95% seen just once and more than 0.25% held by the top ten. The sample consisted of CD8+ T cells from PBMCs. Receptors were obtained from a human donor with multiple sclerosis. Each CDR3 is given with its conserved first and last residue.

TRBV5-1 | CASSLKGPTDTQYF
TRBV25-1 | CASSVGALGWTEAFF
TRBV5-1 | CASSLRTSMDKNIQYF
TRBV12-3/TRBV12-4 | CASSPKLGGYTEAFF
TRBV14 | CASSQQGLAGIGEQFF
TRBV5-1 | CASSLRTAYNEQFF
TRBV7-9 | CASSRGPVAYNEQFF
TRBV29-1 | CSVGGGDDYEQYF
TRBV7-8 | CASSTRPRVIGEKLFF
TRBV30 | CAWTRTAGADRYEKLFF
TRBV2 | CASSDWKREEDTQYF
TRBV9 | CASSLGQNYEQYF
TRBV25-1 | CATPPLRPQGAPYEQYF
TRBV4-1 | CASSQEGVGTSLYEQYF
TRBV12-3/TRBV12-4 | CASSSVEAYEQYF
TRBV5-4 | CASSLLGDYRGGYEQFF
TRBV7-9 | CASSLYSEAFF
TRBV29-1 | CSVNQEAFF
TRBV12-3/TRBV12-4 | CASRLRDSLVGTQYF
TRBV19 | CASTPRGQGGYEQYF
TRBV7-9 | CASTTASSPLHF
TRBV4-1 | CASSQGDHTDTQYF
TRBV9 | CASSAPPRQAEQFF
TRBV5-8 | CASSLEDSYNSPLHF
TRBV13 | CASSLGTSGILRGFF
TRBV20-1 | CSARTSRTDTQYF
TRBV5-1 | CASSLELASPGETQYF
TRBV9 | CASSVTGGPTEAFF
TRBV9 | CASSLAPNNEQFF
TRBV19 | CASSIGAREQFF
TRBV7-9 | CASSLERTFYEQYF
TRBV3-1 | CASSPQKRTRSSTDTQYF
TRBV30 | CAWSHDSLFEAFF
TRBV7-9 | CASRTGTHNEQFF
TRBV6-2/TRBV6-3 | CASRDGGNEQFF
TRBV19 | CASSVDTNSNQPQHF
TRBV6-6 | CASSPSGTSFYEQYF
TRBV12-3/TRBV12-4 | CASSLGQALTDTQYF
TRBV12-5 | CASGEGGLAGVPKETQYF
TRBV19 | CASSVEDRYSNQPQHF
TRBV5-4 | CASSSGHFKGELFF
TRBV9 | CASSVKGSGELFF
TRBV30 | CAWSVSGGNEQFF